This T cell receptor (beta chain) originates from a study of post-analysis software for immune sequencing data. The CDR3 has 15 residues. CDR1 is SGHDT, CDR2 YYEEEE, per germline. The V segment lost 0 bases and the J segment 3 bases; nucleotides outside the gene matches: 2. cDNA libraries of TCR beta carried unique molecular identifiers. TCRdb re-called the PCR reads through MiXCR, storing one row per CDR3 protein. The sample holds 740,000 or so distinct CDR3 sequences; approximately 53% are singletons and the top ten take 4.6%. Overall study findings and caveats: Patients used about 5 TRBV segments, including TRBV5-6, TRBV5-1 and TRBV20-1, more often than controls. Batch-matched samples strongly co-clustered by F measure.

Regarding this clonotype: Its antigen is unidentified.

The sequence was collected from a girl aged 10-17 years with multiple sclerosis. The specimen was blood. The chain recombines TRBV5-6 with TRBJ2-5; 10 nucleotides agree with TRBD2. The CDR3 DNA sequence: TGTGCCAGCAGCTTGGACGGACTAGCGGAAGAGACCCAGTACTTC. Protein product: CASSLDGLAEETQYF.